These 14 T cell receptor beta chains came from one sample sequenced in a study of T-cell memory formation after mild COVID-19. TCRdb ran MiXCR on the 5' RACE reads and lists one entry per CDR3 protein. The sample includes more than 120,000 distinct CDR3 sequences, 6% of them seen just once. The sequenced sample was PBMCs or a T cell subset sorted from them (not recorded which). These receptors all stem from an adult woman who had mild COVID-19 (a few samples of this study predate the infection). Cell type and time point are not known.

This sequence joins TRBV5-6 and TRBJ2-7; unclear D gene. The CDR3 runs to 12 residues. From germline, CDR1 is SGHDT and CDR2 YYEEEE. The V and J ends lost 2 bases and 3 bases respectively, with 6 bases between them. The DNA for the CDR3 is TGTGCCAGCAGCTTACGGCTCTACGAGCAGTACTTC. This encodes CASSLRLYEQYF.

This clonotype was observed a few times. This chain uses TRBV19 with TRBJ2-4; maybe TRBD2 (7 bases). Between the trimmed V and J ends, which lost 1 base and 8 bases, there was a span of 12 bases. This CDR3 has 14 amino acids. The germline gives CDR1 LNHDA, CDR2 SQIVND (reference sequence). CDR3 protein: CASSIGGGVDIQYF. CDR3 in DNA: TGTGCCAGTAGTATAGGGGGGGGCGTGGACATTCAGTACTTC.

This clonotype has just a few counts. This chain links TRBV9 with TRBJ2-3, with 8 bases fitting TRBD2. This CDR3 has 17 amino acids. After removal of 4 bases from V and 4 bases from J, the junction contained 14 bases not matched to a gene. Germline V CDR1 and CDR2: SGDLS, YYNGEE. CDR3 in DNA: TGTGCCAGCAGCACACAAAACGGGGGGGCAACTTCAGATACGCAGTATTTT. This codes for CASSTQNGGATSDTQYF. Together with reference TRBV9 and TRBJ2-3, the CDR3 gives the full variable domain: DSGVTQTPKHLITATGQRVTLRCSPRSGDLSVYWYQQSLDQGLQFLIQYYNGEERAKGNILERFSAQQFPDLHSELNLSSLELGDSALYFCASSTQNGGATSDTQYFGPGTRLTVL.

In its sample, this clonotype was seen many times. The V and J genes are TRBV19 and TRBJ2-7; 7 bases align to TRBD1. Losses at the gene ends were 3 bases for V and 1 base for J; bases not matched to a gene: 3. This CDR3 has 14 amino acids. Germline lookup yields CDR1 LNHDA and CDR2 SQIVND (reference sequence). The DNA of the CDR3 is TGTGCCAGTAGTATTGGGACAGCGTCCTACGAGCAGTACTTC. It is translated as CASSIGTASYEQYF.

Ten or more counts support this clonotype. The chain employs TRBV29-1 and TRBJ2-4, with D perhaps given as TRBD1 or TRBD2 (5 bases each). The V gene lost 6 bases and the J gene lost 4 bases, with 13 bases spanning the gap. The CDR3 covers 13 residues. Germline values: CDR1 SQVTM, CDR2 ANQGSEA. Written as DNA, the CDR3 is TGCAGCGTCGAAACGGGACCTAAAAACATTCAGTACTTC. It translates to CSVETGPKNIQYF.

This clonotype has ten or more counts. As DNA, the CDR3 is TGCGCCAGCAGCTTGCCTATCCCCTTACACGGGTACAATGAGCAGTTCTTC. Protein product: CASSLPIPLHGYNEQFF. The rearrangement links TRBV5-1 to TRBJ2-1; D is unclear. This CDR3 is 17 amino acids long. V lost 1 base to trimming and J lost 4 bases, with 18 bases between them. The germline V gene has CDR1 SGHRS and CDR2 YFSETQ.

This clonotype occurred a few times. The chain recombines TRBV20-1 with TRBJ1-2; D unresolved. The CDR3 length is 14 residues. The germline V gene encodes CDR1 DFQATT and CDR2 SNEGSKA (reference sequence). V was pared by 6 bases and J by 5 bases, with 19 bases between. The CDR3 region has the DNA TGCAGTGCACATTCGGGGATCAGTCTATATGGCTACACCTTC. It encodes CSAHSGISLYGYTF.

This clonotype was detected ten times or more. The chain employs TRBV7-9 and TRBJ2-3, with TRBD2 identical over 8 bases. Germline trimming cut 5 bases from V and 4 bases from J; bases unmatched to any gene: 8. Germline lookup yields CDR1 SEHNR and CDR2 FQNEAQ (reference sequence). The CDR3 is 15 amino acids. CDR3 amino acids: CASSVAGGFADTQYF. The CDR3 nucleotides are TGTGCCAGCAGCGTGGCGGGGGGCTTCGCAGATACGCAGTATTTT.

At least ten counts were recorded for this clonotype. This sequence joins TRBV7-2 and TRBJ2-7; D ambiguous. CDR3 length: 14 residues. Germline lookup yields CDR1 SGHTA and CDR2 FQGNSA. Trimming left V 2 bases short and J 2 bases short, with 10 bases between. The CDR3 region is CASSLTGLTYEQYF. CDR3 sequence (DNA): TGTGCCAGCAGCTTAACCGGGCTGACCTACGAGCAGTACTTC.

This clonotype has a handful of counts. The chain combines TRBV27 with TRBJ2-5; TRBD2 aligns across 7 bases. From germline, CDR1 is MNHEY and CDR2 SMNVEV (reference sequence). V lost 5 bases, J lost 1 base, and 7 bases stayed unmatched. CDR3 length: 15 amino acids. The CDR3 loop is CASSPTWGGQETQYF. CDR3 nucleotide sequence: TGTGCCAGCAGTCCCACTTGGGGGGGCCAAGAGACCCAGTACTTC.

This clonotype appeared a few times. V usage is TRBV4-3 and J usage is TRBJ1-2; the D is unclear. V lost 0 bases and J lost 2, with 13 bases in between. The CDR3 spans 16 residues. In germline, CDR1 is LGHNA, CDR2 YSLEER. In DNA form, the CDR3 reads TGCGCCAGCAGCCAAGATGGCAATAAGGTCAACTATGGCTACACCTTC. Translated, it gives CASSQDGNKVNYGYTF.

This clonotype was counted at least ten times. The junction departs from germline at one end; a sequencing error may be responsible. In DNA, the CDR3 is TGTGCCAGCAGCTTACCCGGACAGCACGTCACCCGGTTC. Its translation is CASSLPGQHVTRF. The rearrangement uses TRBV7-9 and TRBJ2-7, with D perhaps matching TRBD1 (6 bases). Germline V gene data show CDR1 as SEHNR and CDR2 as FQNEAQ (reference sequence). CDR3 length: 13 residues. Supplemented by reference TRBV7-9 and TRBJ2-7, the full variable domain reads DTGVSQNPRHKITKRGQNVTFRCDPISEHNRLYWYRQTLGQGPEFLTYFQNEAQLEKSRLLSDRFSAERPKGSFSTLEIQRTEQGDSAMYLCASSLPGQHVTRFGPGTRLTVT.

DNA of the CDR3: TGCGCCAGCAGCTCCAAAAGCGGGAGGGCCGAAGAGTTCTTC. Its protein product is CASSSKSGRAEEFF. The chain employs TRBV5-1 and TRBJ2-1, with 10 bases lining up with TRBD2. The CDR3 loop spans 14 amino acids. With V trimmed by 3 bases and J by 14 bases, 11 bases remained unmatched. Germline-derived CDR1 and CDR2 are SGHRS and YFSETQ.

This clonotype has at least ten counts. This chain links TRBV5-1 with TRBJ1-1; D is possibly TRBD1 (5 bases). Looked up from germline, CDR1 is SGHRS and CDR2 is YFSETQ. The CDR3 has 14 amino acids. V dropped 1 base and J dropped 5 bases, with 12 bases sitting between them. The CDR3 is CASSLRDPGTEAFF. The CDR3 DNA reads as TGCGCCAGCAGCTTGCGAGACCCAGGGACTGAAGCTTTCTTT.